The 22 T cell receptor beta chains presented below share a single source sample, sequenced in a study of T cell responses to AZD1222 COVID-19 vaccine. Produced via immunoSEQ multiplex PCR; TCRdb's table is partial and in-frame only. The sample yields some 190,000 clones, approximately 91% seen once. The input for sequencing was peripheral blood, taken 28 days after the second AZD1222 dose. Receptors were obtained from an adult who received the AZD1222 COVID-19 vaccine.

V is TRBV29-1 and J is TRBJ1-2; 8 nucleotides agree with TRBD1. Germline V lookup: CDR1 SQVTM, CDR2 ANQGSEA. The CDR3 spans 11 residues. V was pared by 7 bases and J by 6 bases, with 4 bases of the junction left unmatched. The DNA of the CDR3 is TGCAGCGCTGCCAGGGGGCATGGCTACACCTTC. Translated: CSAARGHGYTF.

This clone was seen only once. This chain connects TRBV28 to TRBJ2-2; D is uncertain. Germline CDR1 reads MDHEN; CDR2 reads SYDVKM. The CDR3 has 14 amino acids. Trimming shortened V by 4 bases and J by 4 bases, and 10 bases separated the two germline ends. The CDR3 is CASSSLQFTGELFF. In DNA, the CDR3 is TGTGCCAGCAGTTCGCTACAGTTCACCGGGGAGCTGTTTTTT. Complete variable domain (other parts from reference TRBV28 and TRBJ2-2): DVKVTQSSRYLVKRTGEKVFLECVQDMDHENMFWYRQDPGLGLRLIYFSYDVKMKEKGDIPEGYSVSREKKERFSLILESASTNQTSMYLCASSSLQFTGELFFGEGSRLTVL.

This clone has only one observation. The chain carries TRBV19 and TRBJ2-5; possibly TRBD1 or TRBD2 for D (6 bases each). The CDR3 totals 13 residues. Germline V gene data show CDR1 as LNHDA and CDR2 as SQIVND (reference sequence). V was shortened by 6 bases and J by 5 bases, with 13 bases between the two germline ends. The CDR3, as DNA: TGTGCCAGTAGCAGCCAGGGGAGGGAGACCCAGTACTTC. Its protein is CASSSQGRETQYF.

The chain employs TRBV28 and TRBJ2-5, with 9 bases lining up with TRBD1. V lost 6 bases and J lost 5; bases outside the gene matches: 7. The CDR3 spans 14 residues. Germline CDR1 reads MDHEN; CDR2 reads SYDVKM. The CDR3 bases are TGTGCCAGCAGGGGACAGGGCGCGTCGGAGACCCAGTACTTC. Encoded protein: CASRGQGASETQYF.

The sample holds one count of this clone. The CDR3 loop is CASSPEVSNQPQHF. DNA for the CDR3: TGTGCCAGCTCACCAGAGGTGAGCAATCAGCCCCAGCATTTT. The chain employs TRBV18 and TRBJ1-5; D gene uncertain. V dropped 2 bases and J dropped 1 base, with 6 bases sitting between them. Germline V gene data show CDR1 as KGHSH and CDR2 as LQKENI. The CDR3 loop spans 14 amino acids.

This clone was seen a handful of times. This rearrangement joins TRBV28 to TRBJ1-2; 7 positions match TRBD1. From germline, CDR1 is MDHEN and CDR2 SYDVKM. Unmatched junction bases numbered 13, after V lost 3 bases and J lost 6 bases. The CDR3 is made up of 16 amino acids. The CDR3 reads CASSFRAPGGANGYTF. The DNA of the CDR3 is TGTGCCAGCAGTTTTAGGGCCCCAGGGGGGGCGAATGGCTACACCTTC.

Written as DNA, the CDR3 is TGTGCCAGCAGCCTACTAGCGGGGGTCTCCTACGAGCAGTACTTC. This sequence encodes CASSLLAGVSYEQYF. This chain connects TRBV11-2 to TRBJ2-7; 11 positions match TRBD2. The CDR3 is 15 amino acids. V gave up 5 bases and J gave up 0 bases; unmatched junction bases: 3. Per germline, CDR1 SGHAT and CDR2 FQNNGV.

This sequence joins TRBV4-3 and TRBJ2-7; 9 bases align to TRBD2. The length of the CDR3 is 19 residues. Germline CDR1 and CDR2: LGHNA and YSLEER. Germline trimming cut 0 bases from V and 6 bases from J; bases unmatched to any gene: 18. The CDR3 reads CASSQDRLAGSLTLSEQYF. The CDR3 DNA reads as TGCGCCAGCAGCCAAGATAGGCTAGCGGGGTCATTGACCTTAAGCGAGCAGTACTTC.

The V call is TRBV7-9, the J call TRBJ1-3; 7 nucleotides line up with TRBD1. Germline trimming cut 4 bases from V and 0 bases from J; bases unmatched to any gene: 9. This CDR3 is 17 amino acids long. Per germline, CDR1 SEHNR and CDR2 FQNEAQ (reference sequence). The CDR3 sequence: CASSSGTAHHSGNTIYF. The CDR3 DNA is TGTGCCAGCAGCTCAGGGACAGCCCATCACTCTGGAAACACCATATATTTT. Full variable domain (missing parts from reference TRBV7-9 and TRBJ1-3): DTGVSQNPRHKITKRGQNVTFRCDPISEHNRLYWYRQTLGQGPEFLTYFQNEAQLEKSRLLSDRFSAERPKGSFSTLEIQRTEQGDSAMYLCASSSGTAHHSGNTIYFGEGSWLTVV.

The chain is built from TRBV21-1 and TRBJ1-5. TRBV21-1 is labeled a pseudogene. This CDR3 has 10 amino acids. CDR3 protein: CASLAKPQHF. The CDR3 DNA sequence: TGTGCCAGCCTTGCGAAGCCCCAGCATTTT.

CDR3 protein: CASSPEGGNTEAFF. CDR3 in DNA: TGTGCCAGCAGCCCAGAAGGGGGCAACACTGAAGCTTTCTTT. This sequence joins TRBV7-9 and TRBJ1-1, with TRBD1 matching over 7 bases. This CDR3 region has 14 residues. Germline assignment: CDR1 SEHNR and CDR2 FQNEAQ (reference sequence). V dropped 5 bases and J dropped 2; count of bases not matched to a gene: 5.

The chain links TRBV5-4 to TRBJ2-2; 7 nucleotides align to TRBD2. Trimming took 2 bases from V and 1 from J; bases not matched to a gene: 8. There are 17 residues in the CDR3. Germline V gene data show CDR1 as SGHNT and CDR2 as YYREEE (reference sequence). CDR3 bases: TGTGCCAGCAGCTTTGGGCTAGCGGAGGGGAACACCGGGGAGCTGTTTTTT. It encodes CASSFGLAEGNTGELFF.

The V call is TRBV21-1, the J call TRBJ2-2. TRBV21-1 is noted as a pseudogene. The CDR3 has 16 residues. CDR3 sequence reads: CASSKFLGRNTGELFF. The CDR3 coding sequence is TGTGCCAGCAGCAAGTTTTTAGGTCGGAACACCGGGGAGCTGTTTTTT.

The V and J genes are TRBV5-4 and TRBJ2-5; TRBD2 is a possible D gene (7 bases). The CDR3 runs 15 residues. Germline V gene lookup returns CDR1 SGHNT and CDR2 YYREEE (reference sequence). Between the trimmed V and J ends, which lost 1 base and 0 bases, there was a span of 10 bases. The CDR3 coding sequence is TGTGCCAGCAGCTTGAACGGGGGGCACCAAGAGACCCAGTACTTC. Translation gives CASSLNGGHQETQYF.

CDR3 nucleotides: TGTGCCAGCGGATTACAGGGTGGGGATGAAAAACTGTTTTTT. The encoded protein is CASGLQGGDEKLFF. V is TRBV28 and J is TRBJ1-4, with TRBD1 as a possible D gene (6 bases). Germline CDR1 is MDHEN and CDR2 is SYDVKM. The CDR3 has 14 amino acids. V was trimmed by 8 bases and J by 6 bases, leaving 16 bases between them.

This chain uses TRBV13 with TRBJ2-7, with D perhaps TRBD1 (6 bases). Trimming shortened V by 0 bases and J by 2 bases, and 8 bases separated the two germline ends. Per germline, CDR1 PRHDT and CDR2 FYEKMQ (reference sequence). This CDR3 contains 14 residues. The CDR3 nucleotides are TGTGCCAGCAGCTTAGGGGGGGCGACCTACGAGCAGTACTTC. It codes for CASSLGGATYEQYF. The complete variable domain, with remaining parts taken from reference TRBV13 and TRBJ2-7, reads AAGVIQSPRHLIKEKRETATLKCYPIPRHDTVYWYQQGPGQDPQFLISFYEKMQSDKGSIPDRFSAQQFSDYHSELNMSSLELGDSALYFCASSLGGATYEQYFGPGTRLTVT.

The V call is TRBV15, the J call TRBJ1-3; TRBD1 is a possible D gene (6 bases). V lost 5 bases and J lost 5, with 19 bases in between. Germline-derived CDR1 and CDR2 are LNHNV and YYDKDF (reference sequence). The CDR3 has 16 residues. The CDR3 DNA is TGTGCCACCAGCCGCGATGATGGGGGGGCCCGAAACACCATATATTTT. It specifies CATSRDDGGARNTIYF.

The CDR3 loop reads CASSLGQVTDTQYF. The CDR3 DNA sequence: TGTGCCAGCAGCCTAGGACAGGTCACAGATACGCAGTATTTT. V gene TRBV7-3 combines with J gene TRBJ2-3; 7 bases map to TRBD1. The germline gives CDR1 SGHTA, CDR2 FQGTGA. After removal of 5 bases from V and 2 bases from J, the junction contained 4 bases not matched to a gene. CDR3 length: 14 amino acids.

V is TRBV19 and J is TRBJ1-5, with no clear D. The CDR3 runs 13 residues. V lost 0 bases to trimming and J lost 7 bases, with 7 bases between them. Germline CDR1 and CDR2: LNHDA and SQIVND (reference sequence). The CDR3 DNA is TGTGCCAGTAGTATAGAGGAGTGGCAGCCCCAGCATTTT. It is translated as CASSIEEWQPQHF.

This clone is a singleton in its sample. The V call is TRBV28, the J call TRBJ1-1; the D is unclear. CDR1 and CDR2 from the germline V gene are MDHEN and SYDVKM. V lost 5 bases and J lost 11, with 15 bases in between. The CDR3 extends over 12 amino acids. In DNA form, the CDR3 reads TGTGCCAGCAGTCTTAGGATCGGTGGCGCTTTCTTT. It is translated as CASSLRIGGAFF. Based on the CDR3 plus reference TRBV28 and TRBJ1-1, the full variable domain is DVKVTQSSRYLVKRTGEKVFLECVQDMDHENMFWYRQDPGLGLRLIYFSYDVKMKEKGDIPEGYSVSREKKERFSLILESASTNQTSMYLCASSLRIGGAFFGQGTRLTVV.

The rearrangement joins TRBV15 to TRBJ1-5; TRBD1 agrees at 8 bases. This CDR3 has 16 amino acids. The V gene end was trimmed by 2 bases and the J gene end by 1 base; junction bases not matched to a gene: 4. Germline loops: CDR1 LNHNV, CDR2 YYDKDF (reference sequence). The CDR3 bases are TGTGCCACCAGCAGACCTGACAGGGGAAGCAATCAGCCCCAGCATTTT. This codes for CATSRPDRGSNQPQHF.

The rearrangement links TRBV11-3 to TRBJ1-6; D is unresolved. Germline V gene sequence: CDR1 SGHNT, CDR2 YENEEA. Between the trimmed V and J ends, which lost 5 bases and 4 bases, there was a span of 9 bases. The CDR3 consists of 14 residues. The DNA for the CDR3 is TGTGCCAGCAGCATGGACCCGTATAATTCACCCCTCCACTTT. Protein: CASSMDPYNSPLHF.